The present TCR beta chain was sequenced within a study of regulatory T cells in long-lasting Graves disease (dated by TCRdb to the early 2020s). For context, the study as a whole: Persistent Graves' disease was defined as antithyroid drug treatment for over 5 years with persistently positive TSH receptor autoantibodies. Persistent Graves' disease patients were compared with newly diagnosed Graves' disease patients by peripheral blood TCR sequencing and RNA sequencing. The study was registered as a clinical trial and conducted in China. A total of roughly 35 samples underwent TCR sequencing: approximately 13 from persistent and approximately 20 from newly diagnosed Graves' disease patients. On average, persistent Graves' disease patients in the clinical cohort had been on antithyroid drugs for roughly 11 years.

The receptor library was made with multiplex PCR. Data came from an Illumina HiSeq 4000. TCR beta libraries were built with iRepertoire HTBI primers and Arm-PCR amplification of CDR3 regions. Before sequencing, the PCR products went through gel purification. On the study's bioinformatics: Gene usage analysis of CDR3 amino acid clonotypes used the 55 to 80 TRBV and more than 13 TRBJ segments found across samples. COPE and FqMerger were used to merge the filtered high-quality paired reads into contigs. Contigs were aligned with BLAST to IMGT TRBV, TRBD and TRBJ reference genes, and CDR3 was defined per IMGT. Any clonotype with a frequency above 0.1% was classified as a highly expanded clone. Repertoire diversity was measured by Shannon entropy, and V-J evenness by the Gini coefficient. A clonotype found in more than one individual was treated as public. Clones were called with MiXCR by TCRdb after fastp trimmed the public reads at Q25, and only in-frame beta chains were retained. Duplicate CDR3 protein sequences are folded into a single record with the most common DNA and genes. TCRdb, rather than the study authors, made the V and J calls. This sample lists around 450,000 distinct CDR3 sequences; about a fifth were detected once. The ten biggest clones cover around 7% of the sample.

The time point label for this specimen denotes: persistent/refractory GD, antithyroid drugs over 5 years with positive TRAb. For both TCR sequencing and RNA sequencing, RNA was extracted from PBMCs using TRIzol. Graves' disease was diagnosed according to American Thyroid Association guidelines. Patients for the study were recruited at an endocrinology department in Xi'an, China. From each patient, about 9.7 milliliters of peripheral blood was collected into an EDTA anticoagulant tube. Ficoll Paque Plus density gradient separation was used to isolate PBMCs, and no further T cell sorting was done. An Agilent 2100 Bioanalyzer and agarose gel were used to assess RNA quality, and a NanoDrop 2000 was used to measure RNA concentration. What the study reported, not specific to this receptor: Preferential use of TRBV28, TRBJ1-2 and TRBJ2-5 was observed in persistent disease, whereas TRBV20-1 and TRBJ2-1 were favored in newly diagnosed disease. Persistent patients shared more public clonotypes among themselves (approximately 2,500) than newly diagnosed patients did (more than 950). The authors noted that the small sample size was a limitation that may lower accuracy. Lower TCR Shannon entropy and fewer highly expanded clones were observed in persistent Graves' disease patients than in newly diagnosed patients, which suggested clonal expansion. Sequencing and analysis were limited to the TCR beta chain. Peripheral blood alone was examined, since thyroid tissue, which constituted the primary lesion, could not be accessed.

V gives up 4 bases and J gives up 6 bases, and the segment between their germline ends measures 10 bases. From cysteine to phenylalanine, the CDR3 is 11 amino acids long. CDR3 DNA is the only sequence kept; it has 33 bases, read in frame from the first base. In the germline V gene (reference sequence), CDR1 corresponds to DFQATT and CDR2 to SNEGSKA. As regards this clonotype: The target of this receptor is not known. Base qualities are missing; no much larger clone stands one base away.

The chain employs TRBV20-1 and TRBJ2-7, with the identity of the D gene unclear. This specimen was peripheral blood mononuclear cells (PBMCs), taken when the disease was refractory, from a patient treated with antithyroid drugs. This TCR was recovered from a female donor with Graves disease. Here the CDR3 is given as CSAKGASEQYF. The nucleotide sequence is given as TGCAGTGCTAAGGGCGCCTCCGAGCAGTACTTC.